Presented here are 30 T cell receptor beta chains from one specimen sequenced in a study of neurological immune-mediated disorders. TCRdb independently ran MiXCR on the 5' RACE reads; one entry per CDR3 protein. The sample holds roughly 100,000 distinct CDR3 sequences, 3.5% seen once. Sequencing was carried out using PBMCs. The receptor source for this set is a woman aged 45-65 years with multiple sclerosis.

The table lists this clonotype with many counts. This chain links TRBV20-1 with TRBJ2-7, with D possibly matching TRBD2 (6 bases). The germline CDR1 and CDR2 sequences are DFQATT and SNEGSKA (reference sequence). This CDR3 spans 14 amino acids. Trimming stripped 1 base from V and 3 bases from J, with 13 bases between. CDR3 in amino acids: CSARVRRGNYEQYF. The CDR3 bases are TGCAGTGCTAGAGTTCGGCGGGGTAACTACGAGCAGTACTTC.

This clonotype was observed many times. The chain employs TRBV20-1 and TRBJ2-7; D gene uncertain. Germline V gene lookup returns CDR1 DFQATT and CDR2 SNEGSKA (reference sequence). V lost 7 bases, J lost 3 bases, and 16 bases lay in between. The CDR3 length is 13 residues. The CDR3 reads CSVAEATNYEQYF. As DNA, the CDR3 is TGCAGTGTAGCAGAGGCGACAAACTACGAGCAGTACTTC.

This clonotype occurred many times. The chain links TRBV20-1 to TRBJ2-2; weak D call: TRBD2 (6 bases). Germline V gene data show CDR1 as DFQATT and CDR2 as SNEGSKA (reference sequence). With 3 bases removed from V and 7 bases from J, the gap between germline ends came to 15 bases. The CDR3 is 14 residues long. CDR3 coding DNA: TGCAGTGCTAGTAAACCCGGGGGTGGCGGGGAGCTGTTTTTT. Translated, it gives CSASKPGGGGELFF.

This clonotype has ten or more counts. V usage is TRBV9 and J usage is TRBJ2-3; TRBD2 agrees at 9 bases. V gave up 0 bases and J gave up 6 bases; unmatched junction bases: 5. The CDR3 contains 15 residues. Germline V CDR1 and CDR2: SGDLS, YYNGEE. CDR3 amino acids: CASSVAAGGPDTQYF. The CDR3 region has the DNA TGTGCCAGCAGCGTAGCGGCGGGGGGGCCGGATACGCAGTATTTT. Full variable domain (rest looked up from reference TRBV9 and TRBJ2-3): DSGVTQTPKHLITATGQRVTLRCSPRSGDLSVYWYQQSLDQGLQFLIQYYNGEERAKGNILERFSAQQFPDLHSELNLSSLELGDSALYFCASSVAAGGPDTQYFGPGTRLTVL.

Regarding this clonotype: The CDR3 does not close with the conserved phenylalanine or tryptophan, likely indicating a read error. The rearrangement joins TRBV3-1 to TRBJ1-1; no reliable D call. The germline gives CDR1 LGHDT, CDR2 YNNKEL (reference sequence). CDR3 length equals 17 residues. With 5 bases removed from V and 1 base from J, the gap between germline ends came to 20 bases. The CDR3 spells CASSRSSARGTNTEAFN. Written as DNA, the CDR3 is TGTGCCAGCAGCAGAAGCTCTGCGAGAGGAACGAACACTGAAGCTTTCAAT.

This clonotype was counted at least ten times. The chain has TRBV4-1 and TRBJ2-7; no clear D gene. The CDR3 sequence is 15 residues long. The V gene lost 0 bases and the J gene lost 7 bases, with 16 bases spanning the gap. Germline V gives CDR1 MGHRA, CDR2 YSYEKL. The CDR3 loop reads CASSQDGREVDEQYF. CDR3 nucleotides: TGCGCCAGCAGCCAAGATGGACGAGAAGTGGATGAGCAGTACTTC.

In its sample, this clonotype was seen many times. The chain's CDR3 is CASSFPGGGLPGDTQYF. CDR3 nucleotides: TGTGCCAGCAGTTTCCCGGGGGGGGGACTACCCGGGGATACGCAGTATTTT. This chain uses TRBV12-3 or TRBV12-4 with TRBJ2-3, with 8 nucleotides matching TRBD2. J was trimmed by 6 bases and V by 3 bases; bases with no gene match: 14. The CDR3 covers 17 residues.

This clonotype was picked up many times. The CDR3 bases are TGCGCCAGCAGTGTAACTAGCGGGAACACCGGGGAGCTGTTTTTT. Translating it yields CASSVTSGNTGELFF. The V and J genes are TRBV10-1 and TRBJ2-2; TRBD2 aligns across 8 bases. Germline V gene data show CDR1 as WNHNN and CDR2 as SYGVQD (reference sequence). The CDR3 contains 15 residues. V lost 4 bases, J lost 1 base, and 2 bases stayed unmatched.

Ten or more counts support this clonotype. This sequence joins TRBV5-1 and TRBJ1-5, with 7 bases aligning to TRBD1. From germline, CDR1 is SGHRS and CDR2 YFSETQ. This CDR3 comprises 14 residues. V lost 5 bases and J lost 6; bases outside the gene matches: 8. The CDR3 region is CASSESGGSQPQHF. In nucleotides, the CDR3 is TGCGCCAGCAGTGAGTCAGGGGGTAGTCAGCCCCAGCATTTT.

At least ten counts were recorded for this clonotype. The V and J genes are TRBV7-2 and TRBJ2-1; D ambiguous. V lost 2 bases, J lost 11 bases, and 16 bases lay in between. The germline gives CDR1 SGHTA, CDR2 FQGNSA. The CDR3 has 14 amino acids. The CDR3 DNA reads as TGTGCCAGCAGCTTATCGAGGCCTGCCGGAAAGCAGTTCTTC. It translates to CASSLSRPAGKQFF.

This clonotype has ten or more counts. The J gene is TRBJ1-1, the V gene TRBV20-1, with 7 nucleotides matching TRBD1. This CDR3 is 12 amino acids long. Germline loops: CDR1 DFQATT, CDR2 SNEGSKA (reference sequence). Trimming cost V 4 bases and J 3 bases; bases outside gene matches: 2. As DNA, the CDR3 is TGCAGTGCTACCGACAGGGACACTGAAGCTTTCTTT. Residues: CSATDRDTEAFF.

In its sample, this clonotype was seen many times. Written as DNA, the CDR3 is TGTGCCAGCAGGGGGGAACGACAGGGGGCTGGAAACACCATATATTTT. Translated: CASRGERQGAGNTIYF. This chain connects TRBV6-5 to TRBJ1-3; 9 nucleotides match TRBD1. The germline V gene encodes CDR1 MNHEY and CDR2 SVGAGI. The CDR3 length is 16 residues. The trim removed 6 bases at V and 2 bases at J, leaving 8 bases unmatched.

This clonotype was counted ten times or more. The chain is built from TRBV2 and TRBJ2-6; weak D call: TRBD1 (6 bases). Trimming cost V 0 bases and J 1 base, with 19 bases left between them. Germline assignment: CDR1 SNHLY and CDR2 FYNNEI. The CDR3 runs 20 residues. CDR3 sequence reads: CASSEAGPGANKSGANVLTF. The CDR3 coding sequence is TGTGCCAGCAGTGAAGCAGGGCCAGGGGCAAATAAGTCTGGGGCCAACGTCCTGACTTTC. Complete variable domain (other parts from reference TRBV2 and TRBJ2-6): EPEVTQTPSHQVTQMGQEVILRCVPISNHLYFYWYRQILGQKVEFLVSFYNNEISEKSEIFDDQFSVERPDGSNFTLKIRSTKLEDSAMYFCASSEAGPGANKSGANVLTFGAGSRLTVL.

This clonotype was seen ten or more times. The chain employs TRBV4-3 and TRBJ2-5, with D possibly being TRBD1 (7 bases). V was pared by 4 bases and J by 1 base, with 16 bases between. This CDR3 region has 16 residues. Germline V gives CDR1 LGHNA, CDR2 YSLEER. The DNA of the CDR3 is TGCGCCAGCAGCCCCGCTGGAGGGACAGTCCAAGAGACCCAGTACTTC. Protein sequence: CASSPAGGTVQETQYF.

This clonotype was counted many times. The rearrangement uses TRBV5-1 and TRBJ2-3; D is unresolved. Deletions cut 1 base from V and 3 bases from J, with 9 bases between. This CDR3 is 14 amino acids long. Per germline, CDR1 SGHRS and CDR2 YFSETQ. CDR3 protein: CASSLFRETDTQYF. The CDR3 coding sequence is TGCGCCAGCAGCTTGTTTCGCGAGACAGATACGCAGTATTTT. Looking up the rest from reference TRBV5-1 and TRBJ2-3 gives the full variable domain: KAGVTQTPRYLIKTRGQQVTLSCSPISGHRSVSWYQQTPGQGLQFLFEYFSETQRNKGNFPGRFSGRQFSNSRSEMNVSTLELGDSALYLCASSLFRETDTQYFGPGTRLTVL.

This clonotype has ten or more counts. The rearrangement links TRBV15 to TRBJ2-5; the D is unclear. This CDR3 comprises 15 residues. V was shortened by 1 base and J by 2 bases, with 11 bases between the two germline ends. Germline V CDR1 and CDR2: LNHNV, YYDKDF (reference sequence). CDR3 nucleotide sequence: TGTGCCACCAGCAGAGGGAATCAGAAACAAGAGACCCAGTACTTC. Its translation: CATSRGNQKQETQYF.

This clonotype turned up a few times. The chain couples TRBV11-2 to TRBJ1-2; 7 bases are shared with TRBD1. CDR1 is SGHAT, CDR2 FQNNGV, per germline. The CDR3 covers 13 residues. V shed 5 bases and J 8 bases; nucleotides not matched to a gene: 8. CDR3 in DNA: TGTGCCAGCAGCCCCAGAGGAGGGGGCGGCTACACCTTC. Protein product: CASSPRGGGGYTF.

This clonotype was recorded at least ten times. The chain is built from TRBV10-3 and TRBJ1-5, with unresolved D. The CDR3 sequence is 13 residues long. V shed 9 bases and J shed 0 bases, with 9 bases lying between them. Per the germline V gene, CDR1 is ENHRY and CDR2 is SYGVKD. CDR3 sequence (DNA): TGTGCCATTGGGCAGACTAGCAATCAGCCCCAGCATTTT. Translating gives CAIGQTSNQPQHF.

This clonotype was recorded at least ten times. A read error may produce the germline difference seen at one junction end. The chain has TRBV27 and TRBJ2-7, with 7 bases that match TRBD1. Germline CDR1 and CDR2: MNHEY and SMNVEV (reference sequence). This CDR3 spans 11 amino acids. CDR3 amino acids: CPKTGVDEQYF. Here the CDR3 DNA reads TGCCCTAAAACAGGGGTAGACGAGCAGTACTTC.

This clonotype has a count of ten or more. The chain links TRBV12-3 or TRBV12-4 to TRBJ2-7; 9 bases are a match to TRBD2. With 6 bases clipped from V and 6 bases from J, the junction kept 9 bases outside the gene matches. The CDR3 consists of 14 residues. The CDR3 DNA reads as TGTGCCAGCAGACCCGGACTAGCGCTTGGCGAGCAGTACTTC. Amino acid sequence: CASRPGLALGEQYF.

This clonotype was recorded many times. The J gene is TRBJ2-3, the V gene TRBV7-9, with TRBD2 matching over 8 bases. J lost 0 bases, V lost 3 bases, and 11 bases had no gene match. The CDR3 sequence is 18 residues long. In germline, CDR1 is SEHNR, CDR2 FQNEAQ (reference sequence). CDR3 residues: CASSFFAGGHPSTDTQYF. CDR3 sequence (DNA): TGTGCCAGCAGCTTTTTTGCGGGGGGTCACCCTAGCACAGATACGCAGTATTTT.

This clonotype was seen repeatedly, ten times or more. The gene calls are TRBV7-6 and TRBJ1-1, with 7 bases that match TRBD1. Unmatched junction bases numbered 12, after V lost 1 base and J lost 1 base. Germline loops: CDR1 SGHVS, CDR2 FNYEAQ. This CDR3 is built from 18 residues. CDR3 sequence: CASSLDPGLRGQNTEAFF. Here the CDR3 DNA reads TGTGCCAGCAGCTTAGATCCAGGACTTAGGGGGCAGAACACTGAAGCTTTCTTT.

This clonotype was recorded at least ten times. This chain joins TRBV7-2 and TRBJ2-3, with D perhaps assigned TRBD1 or TRBD2 (5 bases each). V was trimmed by 5 bases and J by 4 bases, leaving 19 bases between them. CDR1 and CDR2 (germline): SGHTA, FQGNSA. CDR3 size: 16 residues. In nucleotides, the CDR3 is TGTGCCAGCAGCCGGACCCCGGGACCCTCGCCAGATACGCAGTATTTT. Protein product: CASSRTPGPSPDTQYF.

There are many counts of this clonotype. This rearrangement joins TRBV3-1 to TRBJ2-1; D is unclear. This CDR3 contains 11 residues. Germline V gene data show CDR1 as LGHDT and CDR2 as YNNKEL (reference sequence). Trimming shortened V by 8 bases and J by 9 bases, and 11 bases separated the two germline ends. In nucleotides, the CDR3 is TGTGCCAGCGGTTTGACGGCTGAGCAGTTCTTC. Protein product: CASGLTAEQFF.

This clonotype was seen ten or more times. The chain is built from TRBV12-3 or TRBV12-4 and TRBJ1-2; D is possibly TRBD1 (6 bases). Trimming shortened V by 5 bases and J by 4 bases, and 11 bases separated the two germline ends. This CDR3 has 13 amino acids. For the CDR3, the DNA is TGTGCCAGCAGTACACAGGGAGCCTATGGCTACACCTTC. Translation gives CASSTQGAYGYTF.

There are many counts of this clonotype. The chain couples TRBV7-2 to TRBJ2-3, with 7 nucleotides matching TRBD2. The CDR3 covers 16 residues. After removal of 1 base from V and 2 bases from J, the junction contained 6 bases not matched to a gene. CDR1 is SGHTA and CDR2 is FQGNSA in the germline V gene. The CDR3 region is CASSLVVRLATDTQYF. The CDR3 bases are TGTGCCAGCAGCTTAGTAGTGAGACTAGCCACAGATACGCAGTATTTT.

This clonotype occurred many times. The chain is built from TRBV9 and TRBJ1-6, with unresolved D. Germline V gene lookup returns CDR1 SGDLS and CDR2 YYNGEE. Trimming left V 0 bases short and J 10 bases short, with 14 bases between. The CDR3 loop spans 15 amino acids. The CDR3 reads CASSVGESLQSPLHF. The CDR3 bases are TGTGCCAGCAGCGTAGGGGAGAGCTTGCAATCACCCCTCCACTTT.

This clonotype was found many times. This chain joins TRBV9 and TRBJ2-3; 9 nucleotides match TRBD2. The CDR3 consists of 16 residues. The V and J ends lost 4 bases and 0 bases, in that order; junction bases with no gene match: 6. Germline CDR1 is SGDLS and CDR2 is YYNGEE. The CDR3 bases are TGTGCCAGCAGCACCCGGACTAGCGCAAGCACAGATACGCAGTATTTT. Protein product: CASSTRTSASTDTQYF.

This clonotype occurred many times. CDR3 coding DNA: TGCAGTGCAACGGGACGTCTTCGTAATCAGCCCCAGCATTTT. It yields the protein CSATGRLRNQPQHF. The chain joins TRBV20-1 to TRBJ1-5; weak D call: TRBD1 (5 bases). From germline, CDR1 is DFQATT and CDR2 SNEGSKA (reference sequence). CDR3 size: 14 residues. V gave up 6 bases and J gave up 4 bases, with 16 bases separating them.

This clonotype was counted at least ten times. The chain uses TRBV5-1 and TRBJ1-4; D remains ambiguous. With 0 bases removed from V and 0 bases from J, the gap between germline ends came to 12 bases. This CDR3 is built from 17 residues. Germline V gives CDR1 SGHRS, CDR2 YFSETQ. In DNA form, the CDR3 reads TGCGCCAGCAGCTTGGGATTGCAGGAGTCAACTAATGAAAAACTGTTTTTT. Its translation: CASSLGLQESTNEKLFF.